This is a list of T cell receptor beta chains from one sample in a study of blood T cell repertoires in COVID-19. Generated by immunoSEQ multiplex PCR, the TCRdb table keeps only in-frame clones and is missing some. The data show about 260,000 clones, over 80% seen once. The sample consisted of peripheral blood. The receptors stem from a woman between 40 and 50 years old who had recovered from COVID-19. Each CDR3 is given with its conserved first and last residue. Each record gives: J gene, V gene, CDR3 protein.

TRBJ1-1	TRBV5-1	CASSLGDRGMNTEAFF
TRBJ1-1	TRBV28	CASGRGSTEAFF
TRBJ1-2	TRBV29-1	CSVGSSRSYGYTF
TRBJ1-2	TRBV15	CATSRGPTGGYGYTF
TRBJ2-7	TRBV30	CAWSRGVPIYEQYF
TRBJ2-3	TRBV27	CASSPRAQDTQYF
TRBJ2-5	TRBV19	CASSRGTGGTQYF
TRBJ2-7	TRBV7-2	CASSPFPGTVYEQYF
TRBJ1-1	TRBV9	CASSPQGRGSEAFF
TRBJ1-1	TRBV7-9	CASRGPTGAKRVGTEAFF
TRBJ1-1	TRBV9	CASSVGDRGITDTEAFF
TRBJ2-1	TRBV10-2	CASSLYNEQFF
TRBJ1-1	TRBV18	CASSPSRAQLPNTEAFF
TRBJ2-7	TRBV9	CASSVAGGYSYEQYF
TRBJ1-1	TRBV10-3	CAISDRVGTEAFF
TRBJ1-5	TRBV12-3/TRBV12-4	CASSFFIPQPQHF
TRBJ1-1	TRBV4-1	CASSQGRNTEAFF
TRBJ2-3	TRBV6-4	CASSGQPASTDTQYF
TRBJ1-2	TRBV2	CASKGTGAYGYTF
TRBJ2-1	TRBV24-1	CATSDSDRGLSGNEQFF
TRBJ2-7	TRBV7-8	CASSHGLGATQYF
TRBJ1-2	TRBV11-2	CASSPDRAGRYGYTF
TRBJ1-4	TRBV12-2	CASRLASRQGFEKLFF
TRBJ1-5	TRBV19	CASSWTVSNQPQHF
TRBJ1-3	TRBV18	CASSSKGTGSGNTIYF
TRBJ1-5	TRBV10-3	CAISDSNHQPQHF
TRBJ2-7	TRBV27	CASSHRGQYEQYF
TRBJ1-1	TRBV4-2	CASSQREGSTEAFF
TRBJ2-5	TRBV9	CASSSGLAVETQYF
TRBJ2-1	TRBV5-1	CASSAGLAGDYNEQFF
TRBJ2-3	TRBV10-2	CASRLAGIDTQYF
TRBJ2-4	TRBV15	CATSSDRGGIQYF
TRBJ2-7	TRBV6-2/TRBV6-3	CASSYPKGGGRYEQYF
TRBJ2-5	TRBV4-1	CASSPRTIRETQYF
TRBJ1-2	TRBV3-1/TRBV3-2	CASSQDLLGYGYTF
TRBJ1-1	TRBV2	CAPLGNTEAFF
TRBJ2-5	TRBV5-4	CASSSKTGKLQETQYF
TRBJ2-7	TRBV10-3	CAIRQGIEAYEQYF
TRBJ2-2	TRBV9	CASSVATTGELFF
TRBJ1-2	TRBV7-9	CASRPPGALGGYGYTF